Below, 10 T cell receptor beta chains from the same sample are listed, as sequenced in a study of cytomegalovirus exposure and HLA in healthy donors. Amplification used 60 Vbeta primers and 13 Jbeta primers. Here immunoSEQ multiplex PCR was the method, and the copy in TCRdb shows in-frame clones only, minus some. Of around 170,000 clones in the sample, roughly 83% were seen once. Sequences were obtained from PBMCs. The source of these receptors is a woman in her late teens or twenties in good health and CMV-seronegative.

The chain joins TRBV15 to TRBJ2-1; tentatively, D is TRBD2 (5 bases). Trimming cost V 8 bases and J 8 bases, with 10 bases left between them. In germline, CDR1 is LNHNV, CDR2 YYDKDF (reference sequence). This CDR3 contains 11 residues. The CDR3 protein is CATYSGYEQFF. The CDR3 DNA is TGTGCCACCTACTCGGGGTATGAGCAGTTCTTC.

The chain employs TRBV6-6 and TRBJ1-5, with D perhaps matching TRBD1 (6 bases). This CDR3 has 16 residues. Trimming left V 0 bases short and J 2 bases short, with 11 bases between. The V gene's germline CDR1 is MNHNY and CDR2 SVGAGI (reference sequence). CDR3 loop: CASSYSGGAGNQPQHF. CDR3 sequence (DNA): TGTGCCAGCAGTTACTCTGGGGGGGCCGGCAATCAGCCCCAGCATTTT.

J is TRBJ2-7 and V is TRBV27; perhaps TRBD2 as D (6 bases). The V end was cut by 0 bases, the J end by 3 bases, with 9 bases between. Germline CDR1 and CDR2: MNHEY and SMNVEV (reference sequence). The CDR3 length is 14 residues. CDR3 protein: CASSLSVGGYEQYF. DNA of the CDR3: TGTGCCAGCAGTTTATCGGTGGGGGGCTACGAGCAGTACTTC.

The chain has TRBV19 and TRBJ1-2, with D possibly TRBD1 on 5 matching bases. Trimming shortened V by 8 bases and J by 1 base, and 14 bases separated the two germline ends. This CDR3 has 14 amino acids. CDR1 and CDR2 (germline): LNHDA, SQIVND (reference sequence). The CDR3 nucleotides are TGTGCCAGTGACGACAGACTTAATAACTATGGCTACACCTTC. Translated: CASDDRLNNYGYTF.

The sample holds one count of this clone. The V gene is TRBV19, the J gene TRBJ1-1, with D perhaps TRBD1 (6 bases). The CDR3 runs 14 residues. Trimming stripped 6 bases from V and 4 bases from J, with 15 bases between. Germline V gene data show CDR1 as LNHDA and CDR2 as SQIVND (reference sequence). The CDR3 protein is CASRNTEGGTEAFF. Written as DNA, the CDR3 is TGTGCCAGTAGAAACACCGAAGGGGGCACTGAAGCTTTCTTT.

The gene calls are TRBV19 and TRBJ2-1, with D possibly matching TRBD1 (6 bases). The CDR3 loop spans 15 amino acids. Per germline, CDR1 LNHDA and CDR2 SQIVND (reference sequence). The ends were cut back, 3 bases at V and 3 bases at J, with 12 bases in the middle. The CDR3 is CASSILGHLYNEQFF. In nucleotides, the CDR3 is TGTGCCAGTAGTATTTTGGGACACCTCTACAATGAGCAGTTCTTC.

The chain combines TRBV5-6 with TRBJ1-2; TRBD1 matches at 12 bases. The CDR3 consists of 17 residues. V shed 0 bases, J shed 5 bases, and the junction held 8 bases outside the gene matches. The germline V gene encodes CDR1 SGHDT and CDR2 YYEEEE. Written as DNA, the CDR3 is TGTGCCAGCAGCTTGGCGGTGGGACAGGGGGCGAATTATGGCTACACCTTC. It encodes CASSLAVGQGANYGYTF.

This chain joins TRBV7-9 and TRBJ1-2, with 10 bases fitting TRBD1. Germline V gives CDR1 SEHNR, CDR2 FQNEAQ (reference sequence). The CDR3 is made up of 15 amino acids. V lost 3 bases to trimming and J lost 6 bases; unmatched junction nucleotides: 7. The CDR3 sequence: CASSFATGGNHGYTF. CDR3 nucleotide sequence: TGTGCCAGCAGCTTCGCGACAGGGGGCAATCATGGCTACACCTTC.

V gene TRBV28 combines with J gene TRBJ1-1; possibly TRBD1 for D (5 bases). The CDR3 loop spans 12 amino acids. Trimming removed 11 bases from V and 3 bases from J, with 13 bases in between. Germline CDR1 reads MDHEN; CDR2 reads SYDVKM. CDR3: CAGGAGDTEAFF. For the CDR3, the DNA is TGTGCCGGCGGGGCCGGTGACACTGAAGCTTTCTTT.

The chain uses TRBV7-9 and TRBJ2-7; D gene ambiguous. Germline assignment: CDR1 SEHNR and CDR2 FQNEAQ (reference sequence). There are 12 residues in the CDR3. V was clipped by 5 bases and J by 3 bases, with 8 bases between them. The CDR3 DNA reads as TGTGCCAGCAGCCGCACAGACTACGAGCAGTACTTC. Residues: CASSRTDYEQYF.